One sample yielded the 25 T cell receptor beta chains listed below, sequenced in a study of blood T cell repertoires in COVID-19. Assay used: immunoSEQ multiplex PCR; TCRdb lists only in-frame clones, some missing. The sample lists hundreds of thousands of clones; about 89% were seen once. The sample taken for sequencing was peripheral blood. These receptors all stem from a woman between 45 and 65 years old with COVID-19, enrolled during active disease.

This chain links TRBV13 with TRBJ2-1, with D maybe TRBD2 (7 bases). Trimming cost V 5 bases and J 7 bases, with 18 bases left between them. The length of the CDR3 is 15 residues. Germline CDR1 is PRHDT and CDR2 is FYEKMQ (reference sequence). The CDR3 DNA is TGTGCCAGCAGCCCGGGGAGGGGGGCGCAAAATGAGCAGTTCTTC. Its protein product is CASSPGRGAQNEQFF.

This clone was seen only a few times. CDR3 region: CASSEMGGTEAFF. In DNA, the CDR3 is TGTGCCAGCAGTGAAATGGGGGGTACTGAAGCTTTCTTT. The V call is TRBV6-1, the J call TRBJ1-1; D is possibly TRBD1 (5 bases). This CDR3 region has 13 residues. V lost 2 bases and J 5 bases, leaving 9 bases between the germline ends. CDR1 is MNHNS and CDR2 is SASEGT in the germline V gene.

This chain uses TRBV10-3 with TRBJ1-2; 11 bases align to TRBD1. The V gene's germline CDR1 is ENHRY and CDR2 SYGVKD. V was pared by 11 bases and J by 3 bases, with 8 bases of the junction left unmatched. The CDR3 extends over 14 amino acids. This CDR3 reads CASAPGQGDYGYTF. Here the CDR3 DNA reads TGTGCCTCTGCACCGGGACAGGGGGACTATGGCTACACCTTC.

V usage is TRBV7-2 and J usage is TRBJ2-3, with 10 bases lining up with TRBD2. Germline V gene data show CDR1 as SGHTA and CDR2 as FQGNSA. Losses at the gene ends were 0 bases for V and 5 bases for J; bases not matched to a gene: 8. This CDR3 region has 17 residues. CDR3 DNA sequence: TGTGCCAGCAGCTTAGCCGTAGCGGGGGGCCGGAGAGATACGCAGTATTTT. Translated, it gives CASSLAVAGGRRDTQYF.

The rearrangement uses TRBV7-9 and TRBJ2-7; tentatively, D is TRBD2 (6 bases). Trimming shortened V by 1 base and J by 4 bases, and 11 bases separated the two germline ends. Germline values: CDR1 SEHNR, CDR2 FQNEAQ (reference sequence). This CDR3 has 14 residues. The CDR3 DNA reads as TGTGCCAGCAGCTTAGTGGGCGGGGATTACGAGCAGTACTTC. As protein: CASSLVGGDYEQYF.

The gene calls are TRBV10-1 and TRBJ1-1; D is unresolved. Germline V lookup: CDR1 WNHNN, CDR2 SYGVQD (reference sequence). V was pared by 0 bases and J by 11 bases, with 19 bases between. This CDR3 contains 15 residues. In DNA, the CDR3 is TGCGCCAGCAGTGAGTCGACTAGTACAGACCAGTCGGCTTTCTTT. This sequence encodes CASSESTSTDQSAFF.

V is TRBV7-8 and J is TRBJ2-5; TRBD2 might be the D (5 bases). The CDR3 sequence is 16 residues long. Germline V gives CDR1 SGHVS, CDR2 FQNEAQ. V was shortened by 4 bases and J by 3 bases, with 18 bases between the two germline ends. This CDR3 is CASSSSSRLTKETQYF. CDR3 nucleotides: TGTGCCAGCAGCTCCTCTAGCCGACTAACGAAAGAGACCCAGTACTTC.

The chain has TRBV6-6 and TRBJ2-7, with TRBD1 matching over 7 bases. With 5 bases clipped from V and 2 bases from J, the junction kept 9 bases outside the gene matches. CDR3 size: 15 residues. Germline V gene lookup returns CDR1 MNHNY and CDR2 SVGAGI (reference sequence). CDR3 DNA sequence: TGTGCCAGCAGTAGAAACGGAGGACAGGCCTACGAGCAGTACTTC. Translation gives CASSRNGGQAYEQYF.

V gene TRBV12-3 or TRBV12-4 combines with J gene TRBJ2-5; no clear D. This CDR3 is built from 13 residues. Trimming removed 7 bases from V and 4 bases from J, with 13 bases in between. Here the CDR3 DNA reads TGTGCCAGCAAACCCGACACCCTAGAGACCCAGTACTTC. Protein sequence: CASKPDTLETQYF.

The chain employs TRBV5-4 and TRBJ2-7; 7 bases fit TRBD1. The CDR3 contains 15 residues. V lost 5 bases and J lost 2; bases outside the gene matches: 10. Germline CDR1 reads SGHNT; CDR2 reads YYREEE (reference sequence). The CDR3 DNA sequence: TGTGCCAGCAGTCCTTCGACAGGGATTGCCTACGAGCAGTACTTC. Its protein product is CASSPSTGIAYEQYF.

The V and J genes are TRBV7-2 and TRBJ1-2; D not resolved. The CDR3 runs to 14 residues. V dropped 2 bases and J dropped 8 bases, with 15 bases sitting between them. Per germline, CDR1 SGHTA and CDR2 FQGNSA. CDR3: CASSLQRSDRGYTF. The CDR3 region has the DNA TGTGCCAGCAGCTTACAGAGGAGTGATCGGGGCTACACCTTC.

The genes are TRBV28 and TRBJ1-4; TRBD1 agrees at 7 bases. Germline CDR1 reads MDHEN; CDR2 reads SYDVKM. The CDR3 has 13 residues. With V trimmed by 8 bases and J by 5 bases, 5 bases remained unmatched. DNA for the CDR3: TGTGCCAGCGCGACAGGGACGAATGAAAAACTGTTTTTT. Its translation: CASATGTNEKLFF.

The V call is TRBV10-3, the J call TRBJ2-3; D gene unclear. The CDR3 sequence is 12 residues long. V was pared by 2 bases and J by 6 bases, with 6 bases between. The germline V gene has CDR1 ENHRY and CDR2 SYGVKD. This CDR3 reads CAISEISDTQYF. The DNA of the CDR3 is TGTGCCATCAGTGAGATCTCGGATACGCAGTATTTT.

The rearrangement uses TRBV11-2 and TRBJ2-1; 8 bases line up with TRBD2. The CDR3 spans 14 residues. Germline CDR1 and CDR2: SGHAT and FQNNGV. The ends lost 6 bases at V and 7 bases at J; junction bases unmatched: 8. The CDR3 nucleotides read TGTGCCAGCAGATTTATCCGGGGGGGAAATGAGCAGTTCTTC. It is translated as CASRFIRGGNEQFF.

The J gene is TRBJ2-3, the V gene TRBV7-9; no clear D. Germline loops: CDR1 SEHNR, CDR2 FQNEAQ (reference sequence). V shed 4 bases and J shed 3 bases, with 8 bases lying between them. There are 13 residues in the CDR3. The CDR3 reads CASSSPGTDTQYF. The CDR3 nucleotides read TGTGCCAGCAGCTCCCCCGGGACAGATACGCAGTATTTT.

The V and J genes are TRBV3-1 (or the pseudogene TRBV3-2) and TRBJ2-1; the D gene is possibly TRBD1 (6 bases). The CDR3 has 16 residues. From germline, CDR1 is LGHDT and CDR2 YNNKEL (reference sequence). The V end was cut by 1 base, the J end by 7 bases, with 17 bases between. CDR3 DNA sequence: TGTGCCAGCAGCCAAGGAAAATTAAGGGGGTTGAATGAGCAGTTCTTC. Protein: CASSQGKLRGLNEQFF.

This clone was counted once. The CDR3 sequence is CASSVAAGAYEKLFF. CDR3 in DNA: TGTGCCAGCAGCGTAGCGGCGGGGGCGTACGAAAAACTGTTTTTT. This chain connects TRBV9 to TRBJ1-4, with D possibly being TRBD1 (6 bases). Germline CDR1 and CDR2: SGDLS and YYNGEE. CDR3 length: 15 amino acids. The V end lost 0 bases, the J end lost 8 bases, and 14 bases lay between the germline ends.

V usage is TRBV6-5 and J usage is TRBJ2-7, with D possibly matching TRBD2 (5 bases). The V gene lost 6 bases and the J gene lost 3 bases, with 18 bases spanning the gap. The germline CDR1 and CDR2 sequences are MNHEY and SVGAGI. This CDR3 is built from 15 residues. The CDR3 DNA reads as TGTGCCAGCAGCCGCCGGACTGTTTGGAGCTACGAGCAGTACTTC. It encodes CASSRRTVWSYEQYF.

V gene TRBV5-6 combines with J gene TRBJ1-5; D may be TRBD1 (5 bases). The germline CDR1 and CDR2 sequences are SGHDT and YYEEEE. The CDR3 is made up of 15 amino acids. Trimming stripped 4 bases from V and 4 bases from J, with 15 bases between. The CDR3 here is CASSQKGFRNQPQHF. CDR3 DNA: TGTGCCAGCAGCCAAAAGGGGTTCAGAAATCAGCCCCAGCATTTT. The full variable domain, in which reference TRBV5-6 and TRBJ1-5 provide the parts outside the CDR3, is DAGVTQSPTHLIKTRGQQVTLRCSPKSGHDTVSWYQQALGQGPQFIFQYYEEEERQRGNFPDRFSGHQFPNYSSELNVNALLLGDSALYLCASSQKGFRNQPQHFGDGTRLSIL.

The chain uses TRBV5-1 and TRBJ1-3, with D maybe TRBD1 (5 bases). Germline V CDR1 and CDR2: SGHRS, YFSETQ. The CDR3 loop spans 15 amino acids. V was shortened by 2 bases and J by 0 bases, with 9 bases between the two germline ends. CDR3 sequence: CASSFGGLSGNTIYF. CDR3 sequence (DNA): TGCGCCAGCAGCTTCGGGGGTCTCTCTGGAAACACCATATATTTT.

The CDR3 DNA follows: TGTGCCAGTAGTATGGGCAACAGCAAGATCTACGAGCAGTACTTC. This sequence encodes CASSMGNSKIYEQYF. The chain employs TRBV19 and TRBJ2-7; no clear D. The CDR3 is 15 residues long. Trimming took 3 bases from V and 3 from J, leaving 15 bases between them. The germline gives CDR1 LNHDA, CDR2 SQIVND (reference sequence). Supplemented by reference TRBV19 and TRBJ2-7, the full variable domain reads DGGITQSPKYLFRKEGQNVTLSCEQNLNHDAMYWYRQDPGQGLRLIYYSQIVNDFQKGDIAEGYSVSREKKESFPLTVTSAQKNPTAFYLCASSMGNSKIYEQYFGPGTRLTVT.

This sequence joins TRBV2 and TRBJ2-2; D possibly corresponds to TRBD2 (7 bases). Germline assignment: CDR1 SNHLY and CDR2 FYNNEI. V lost 10 bases, J lost 8 bases, and 14 bases lay in between. The CDR3 covers 12 residues. The CDR3 protein is CATLGGGGELFF. Here the CDR3 DNA reads TGTGCCACCCTGGGAGGGGGAGGGGAGCTGTTTTTT. The whole variable domain, remainder taken from reference TRBV2 and TRBJ2-2, is EPEVTQTPSHQVTQMGQEVILRCVPISNHLYFYWYRQILGQKVEFLVSFYNNEISEKSEIFDDQFSVERPDGSNFTLKIRSTKLEDSAMYFCATLGGGGELFFGEGSRLTVL.

Written as DNA, the CDR3 is TGTGCCAGCAGTTACCTCAGGGATAACACCATATATTTT. Its protein is CASSYLRDNTIYF. The rearrangement uses TRBV6-5 and TRBJ1-3, with D perhaps TRBD1 (5 bases). The germline V gene has CDR1 MNHEY and CDR2 SVGAGI. The CDR3 is 13 amino acids. V lost 2 bases to trimming and J lost 7 bases, with 9 bases between them.

The chain links TRBV6-1 to TRBJ1-1, with 12 bases identical to TRBD1. The CDR3 covers 18 residues. Per germline, CDR1 MNHNS and CDR2 SASEGT. J was trimmed by 0 bases and V by 4 bases; bases with no gene match: 9. This CDR3 reads CASSVGTGGLMMNTEAFF. Here the CDR3 DNA reads TGTGCCAGCAGTGTCGGGACAGGGGGCCTCATGATGAACACTGAAGCTTTCTTT.

V usage is TRBV18 and J usage is TRBJ1-1, with 8 bases fitting TRBD1. The CDR3 is made up of 15 amino acids. Germline V gene data show CDR1 as KGHSH and CDR2 as LQKENI. J lost 5 bases, V lost 6 bases, and 11 bases had no gene match. The chain's CDR3 is CASSQALDRGTEAFF. As DNA, the CDR3 is TGTGCCAGCTCTCAAGCATTAGACAGGGGAACTGAAGCTTTCTTT.